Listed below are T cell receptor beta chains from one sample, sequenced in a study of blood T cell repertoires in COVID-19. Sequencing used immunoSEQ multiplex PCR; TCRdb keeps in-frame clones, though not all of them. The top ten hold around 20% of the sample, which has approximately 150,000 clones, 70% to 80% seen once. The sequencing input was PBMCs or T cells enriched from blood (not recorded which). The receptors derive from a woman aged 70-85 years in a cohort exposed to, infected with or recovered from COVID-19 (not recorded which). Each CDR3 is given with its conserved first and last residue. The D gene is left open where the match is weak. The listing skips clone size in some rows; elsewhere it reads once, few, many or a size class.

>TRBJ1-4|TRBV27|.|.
TGTGCCAGCAGTCCCGGGGATAGGGTTAATGAAAAACTGTTTTTT
CASSPGDRVNEKLFF
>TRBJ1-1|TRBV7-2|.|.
TGTGCCAGCAGCTTAGTTAGGGGGAACACTGAAGCTTTCTTT
CASSLVRGNTEAFF
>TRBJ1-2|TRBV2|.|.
TGTGCCAGCAGTGTAAACCAGGGTTATGGCTACACCTTC
CASSVNQGYGYTF
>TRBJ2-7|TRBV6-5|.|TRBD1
TGTGCCAGCACCGGGACAGGGTTGTCCGAGCAGTACTTC
CASTGTGLSEQYF
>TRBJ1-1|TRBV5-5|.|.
TGTGCCAGCAGCTGGGGGTGGGCAGGGGCTTTTAACACTGAAGCTTTCTTT
CASSWGWAGAFNTEAFF
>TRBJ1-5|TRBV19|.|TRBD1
TGTGCCAGCTGGGGACAGAGCAATCAGCCCCAGCATTTT
CASWGQSNQPQHF
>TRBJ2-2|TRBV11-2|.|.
TGTGCCAGCAGCTTAGTAGAGGCATCCAGAACCGGGGAGCTGTTTTTT
CASSLVEASRTGELFF
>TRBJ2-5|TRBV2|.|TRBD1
TGTGCCAGCAGTGGACAGGGGGCCCAAGAGACCCAGTACTTC
CASSGQGAQETQYF
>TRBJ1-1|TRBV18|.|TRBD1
TGTGCCAGCTCGGAGACAGGGGGAGAGACTGAAGCTTTCTTT
CASSETGGETEAFF
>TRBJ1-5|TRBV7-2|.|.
TGTGCCAGCAGTCCGAGGGGGGGTGATCAGCCCCAGCATTTT
CASSPRGGDQPQHF
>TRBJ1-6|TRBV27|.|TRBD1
TGTGCCAGCAGCCAGGGACAGGCCAGGGTTCCCCTCCACTTT
CASSQGQARVPLHF
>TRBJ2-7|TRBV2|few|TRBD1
TGTGCCAGCAGTCCCCTGGGACAGGGCTACGAGCAGTACTTC
CASSPLGQGYEQYF
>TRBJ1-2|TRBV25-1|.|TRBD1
TGTGCCAGCAGTGGCCCTGGGACAGTTGGAGGCTATGGCTACACCTTC
CASSGPGTVGGYGYTF
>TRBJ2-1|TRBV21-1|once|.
TGTGCCAGCAGCAAAGGGGGGTCGGGCGGGGACAATGAGCAGTTCTTC
CASSKGGSGGDNEQFF
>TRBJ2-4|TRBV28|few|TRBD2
TGTGCCAGCAGTGTAACTAGCGGACTAGCCAAAAACATTCAGTACTTC
CASSVTSGLAKNIQYF
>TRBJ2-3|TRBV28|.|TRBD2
TGTGCCAGCAGCCCATCAATACTAGCGGGAGGAAGCACAGATACGCAGTATTTT
CASSPSILAGGSTDTQYF
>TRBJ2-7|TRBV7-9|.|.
TGTGCCAGCAGCTTATCAGGGGGGTACGAGCAGTACTTC
CASSLSGGYEQYF
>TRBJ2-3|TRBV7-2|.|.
TGTGCCAGCAGCGCAACAGGTTCAGATACGCAGTATTTT
CASSATGSDTQYF